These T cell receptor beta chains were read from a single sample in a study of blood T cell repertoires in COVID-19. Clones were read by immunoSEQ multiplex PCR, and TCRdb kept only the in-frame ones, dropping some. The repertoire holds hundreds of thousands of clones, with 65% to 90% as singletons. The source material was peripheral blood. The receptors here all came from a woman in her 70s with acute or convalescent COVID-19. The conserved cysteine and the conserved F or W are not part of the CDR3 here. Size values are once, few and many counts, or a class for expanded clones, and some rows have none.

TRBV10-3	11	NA	AIREEQNTEAF
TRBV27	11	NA	ASSYRQGHGYT
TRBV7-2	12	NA	ASSLALYQETQY
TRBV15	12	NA	ATSRDTEKDTQY
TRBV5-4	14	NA	ASSLATRAWAGELF
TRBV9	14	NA	ASSVALSSGGVEQF
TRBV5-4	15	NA	ASSRSVKGGSSYEQY
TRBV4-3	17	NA	ASSQDAVRHRGMYSPLH
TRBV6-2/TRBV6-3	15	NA	ASSLLFSGFVADTQY
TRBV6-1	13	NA	ASSERRVPNEKLF
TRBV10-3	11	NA	AISEDRGYGYT
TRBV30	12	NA	AWSTLAGSYEQY
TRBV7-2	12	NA	ASTEGQWRNEQF
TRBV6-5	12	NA	ASSTDRFSEKLF
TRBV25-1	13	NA	ASSDLVSSGNTIY
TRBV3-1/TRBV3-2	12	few	ASSQTSGPNEQY
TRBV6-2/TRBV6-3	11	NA	ASSYSRGTEAF
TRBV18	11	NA	ASSPGHLNEAF
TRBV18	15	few	ASSPPNTLMNTGELF
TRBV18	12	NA	ASSRPGGNTEAF
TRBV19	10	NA	ASSFRVQPQH